Each of the 12 T cell receptor beta chains below was sequenced from the same sample in a study of shared clonotypes between healthy human individuals. The assay was immunoSEQ multiplex PCR, and TCRdb's table has in-frame clones only and misses some. Altogether about 2,500,000 clones are present, 90% to 95% being singletons, with the ten largest covering under 0.15%. Sequenced sample: naive CD4+ T cells sorted from blood. As for subset: CD45RA+ positively selected. The receptors come from a man in his late teens or twenties in good health.

This chain connects TRBV5-4 to TRBJ2-7; D possibly corresponds to TRBD2 (6 bases). The CDR3 is 15 amino acids. The germline V gene encodes CDR1 SGHNT and CDR2 YYREEE (reference sequence). V lost 3 bases to trimming and J lost 3 bases, with 16 bases between them. The CDR3 region is CASSSSGLGDYEQYF. CDR3 nucleotide sequence: TGTGCCAGCAGCTCCTCGGGACTCGGGGACTACGAGCAGTACTTC.

The chain joins TRBV4-1 to TRBJ2-5; D gene uncertain. Germline lookup yields CDR1 MGHRA and CDR2 YSYEKL. The CDR3 sequence is 13 residues long. Deletions cut 0 bases from V and 2 bases from J, with 4 bases between. This CDR3 reads CASSQESQETQYF. The CDR3 bases are TGCGCCAGCAGCCAAGAGAGTCAAGAGACCCAGTACTTC.

This chain joins TRBV6-5 and TRBJ2-7, with 9 bases aligning to TRBD2. CDR3 size: 15 residues. Germline lookup yields CDR1 MNHEY and CDR2 SVGAGI. V lost 4 bases, J lost 1 base, and 5 bases stayed unmatched. In nucleotides, the CDR3 is TGTGCCAGCAGTTCCTTGACTAGCGGATCCTACGAGCAGTACTTC. It translates to CASSSLTSGSYEQYF.

The chain has TRBV30 and TRBJ2-5, with 8 bases lining up with TRBD1. Germline CDR1 GTSNPN, CDR2 SVGIG (reference sequence). Trimming took 7 bases from V and 2 from J; bases not matched to a gene: 12. CDR3 size: 15 residues. CDR3 sequence: CAYAKRDRLQETQYF. CDR3 nucleotide sequence: TGTGCCTATGCAAAACGGGACAGGCTTCAAGAGACCCAGTACTTC.

V usage is TRBV10-3 and J usage is TRBJ1-2, with D possibly matching TRBD1 (5 bases). Deletions cut 2 bases from V and 3 bases from J, with 13 bases between. This CDR3 has 15 residues. Per germline, CDR1 ENHRY and CDR2 SYGVKD. The CDR3 sequence is CAISEGLDTYYGYTF. In DNA form, the CDR3 reads TGTGCCATCAGTGAGGGATTGGACACCTACTATGGCTACACCTTC.

The rearrangement uses TRBV18 and TRBJ1-1, with unresolved D. Germline values: CDR1 KGHSH, CDR2 LQKENI. The CDR3 spans 13 residues. V shed 6 bases and J shed 1 base, with 9 bases lying between them. The CDR3 is CASSANGNTEAFF. CDR3 in DNA: TGTGCCAGCTCGGCCAATGGGAACACTGAAGCTTTCTTT.

The chain's CDR3 is CASSSNLQGPHEQYF. CDR3 nucleotide sequence: TGCGCCAGCAGCTCGAACCTACAGGGACCCCACGAGCAGTACTTC. This chain connects TRBV5-1 to TRBJ2-7; tentatively, D is TRBD1 (6 bases). The ends were cut back, 3 bases at V and 5 bases at J, with 18 bases in the middle. The germline V gene has CDR1 SGHRS and CDR2 YFSETQ. The CDR3 totals 15 residues.

The chain uses TRBV10-1 and TRBJ2-3; 11 bases match TRBD2. The CDR3 totals 13 residues. The germline V gene encodes CDR1 WNHNN and CDR2 SYGVQD (reference sequence). V shed 5 bases, J shed 9 bases, and the junction held 4 bases outside the gene matches. The CDR3 coding sequence is TGCGCCAGCAGTCAGACTAGCGGGAACACGCAGTATTTT. It specifies CASSQTSGNTQYF.

The CDR3 DNA reads as TGTGCCAGTAGTATACCGTCCCGGGACAGGGGACCGGAGACCCAGTACTTC. It codes for CASSIPSRDRGPETQYF. The chain is built from TRBV19 and TRBJ2-5; TRBD1 matches at 10 bases. The CDR3 contains 17 residues. Germline lookup yields CDR1 LNHDA and CDR2 SQIVND (reference sequence). Trimming cost V 2 bases and J 5 bases; bases outside gene matches: 11.

As regards this clone: The same CDR3 arises from other DNA sequences in this sample as well. The chain couples TRBV7-6 to TRBJ2-2, with D unclear. Between the trimmed V and J ends, which lost 1 base and 1 base, there was a span of 4 bases. Germline values: CDR1 SGHVS, CDR2 FNYEAQ. This CDR3 has 14 amino acids. Here the CDR3 reads CASSLDRNTGELFF. The CDR3 region has the DNA TGTGCCAGCAGCTTAGATAGGAACACCGGGGAGCTGTTTTTT.

The V call is TRBV10-3, the J call TRBJ2-7, with 7 bases that match TRBD2. This CDR3 region has 13 residues. V lost 6 bases and J lost 0; bases outside the gene matches: 2. The V gene's germline CDR1 is ENHRY and CDR2 SYGVKD. The DNA of the CDR3 is TGTGCCATCAGGGGAGGGGCCTCCTACGAGCAGTACTTC. It specifies CAIRGGASYEQYF.

The sample holds a few counts of this clone. The same CDR3 arises from other DNA sequences in this sample as well. The chain has TRBV30 and TRBJ1-1; D uncertain. V was cut by 3 bases and J by 3 bases, with 5 bases left in between. This CDR3 is 11 amino acids long. Per germline, CDR1 GTSNPN and CDR2 SVGIG (reference sequence). CDR3 region: CAWSRDTEAFF. The DNA of the CDR3 is TGTGCCTGGAGCCGCGACACTGAAGCTTTCTTT.